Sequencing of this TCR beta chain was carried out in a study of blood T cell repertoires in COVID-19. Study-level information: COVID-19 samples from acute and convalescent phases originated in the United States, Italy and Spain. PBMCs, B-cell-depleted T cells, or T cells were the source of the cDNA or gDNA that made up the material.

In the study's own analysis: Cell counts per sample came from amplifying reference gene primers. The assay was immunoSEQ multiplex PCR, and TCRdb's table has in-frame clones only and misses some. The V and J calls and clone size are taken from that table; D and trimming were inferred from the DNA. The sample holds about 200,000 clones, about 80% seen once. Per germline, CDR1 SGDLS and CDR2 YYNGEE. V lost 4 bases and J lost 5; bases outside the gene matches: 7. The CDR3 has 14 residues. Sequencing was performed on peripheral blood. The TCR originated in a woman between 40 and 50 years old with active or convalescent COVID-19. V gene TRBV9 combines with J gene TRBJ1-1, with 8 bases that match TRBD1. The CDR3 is CASSPRTGRTEAFF. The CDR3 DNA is TGTGCCAGCAGCCCGCGGACAGGGCGGACTGAAGCTTTCTTT.